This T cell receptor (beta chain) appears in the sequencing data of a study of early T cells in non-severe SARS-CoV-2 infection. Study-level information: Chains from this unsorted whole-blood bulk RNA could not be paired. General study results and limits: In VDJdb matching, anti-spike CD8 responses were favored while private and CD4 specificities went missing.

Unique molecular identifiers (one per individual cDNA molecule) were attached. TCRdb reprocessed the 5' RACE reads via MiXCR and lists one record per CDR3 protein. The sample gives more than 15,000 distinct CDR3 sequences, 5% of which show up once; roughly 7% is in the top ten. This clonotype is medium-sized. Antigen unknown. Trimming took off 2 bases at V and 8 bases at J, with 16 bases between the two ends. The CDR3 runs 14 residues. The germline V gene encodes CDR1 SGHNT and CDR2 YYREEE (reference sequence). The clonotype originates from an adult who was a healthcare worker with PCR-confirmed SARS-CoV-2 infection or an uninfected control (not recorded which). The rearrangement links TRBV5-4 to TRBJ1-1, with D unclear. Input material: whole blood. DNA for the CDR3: TGTGCCAGCAGCTTAGCCGACAAACCTAACGAAGCTTTCTTT. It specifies CASSLADKPNEAFF.